This record covers a single T cell receptor (beta chain). What it binds is unknown. The CDR3 extends over 19 amino acids. Germline V gene lookup returns CDR1 SGHNT and CDR2 YYREEE (reference sequence). Trimming cost V 5 bases and J 1 base; bases outside gene matches: 17. This sample was included in a study of beta chain features in type 1 diabetes. Study summary: No age, gender or cell yield differences were seen between patients and healthy donors. Findings and limits, study-wide: The question left open here concerned HLA type influencing TCRB rearrangement. It was among patients, rather than healthy donors, that naive, central memory and Treg TCRB repertoires appeared more similar. Junctions at VDJ sites from type 1 diabetes patients had fewer insertions and more deletions.

Investigators reverse transcribed all isolated RNA, so they sequenced expressed TCRB transcripts. Clones were sequenced by immunoSEQ multiplex PCR, and TCRdb holds only the in-frame ones, with some missing. Of 300,000 to 400,000 clones listed, over 10% are singletons. The chain employs TRBV5-4 and TRBJ2-3; 9 bases are shared with TRBD2. The sequence was collected from a man aged 18 to 30 in good health. Material for sequencing was naive CD4+ T cells from blood. The DNA for the CDR3 is TGTGCCAGCAGGCTAGGGCTAGCGGGGACCAATATGCGCACAGATACGCAGTATTTT. Amino acids: CASRLGLAGTNMRTDTQYF.